One and the same sample provided the 23 T cell receptor beta chains below, sequenced in a study of CD8+ T cells in alopecia areata. Treatment of the sample: oral pan-JAK inhibitor, 5-10 mg twice daily. RNA extraction and reverse transcription yielded cDNA as sequencing template. Repertoires were generated with immunoSEQ multiplex PCR, while TCRdb's copy carries only in-frame clones and drops some. The sample consists of about 280,000 clones, 58% of them appearing once. The sequencing used CD4+ T cells sorted from blood, collected at week 24, from a patient treated with tofacitinib. The receptor source for this set is a human donor with alopecia areata.

The V and J genes are TRBV5-6 and TRBJ2-5; 9 bases line up with TRBD1. Germline trimming cut 4 bases from V and 4 bases from J; bases unmatched to any gene: 5. CDR3 length: 14 residues. CDR1 and CDR2 (germline): SGHDT, YYEEEE. The CDR3 is CASSQGTGLETQYF. The DNA of the CDR3 is TGTGCCAGCAGCCAAGGGACAGGGTTAGAGACCCAGTACTTC.

The chain couples TRBV7-2 to TRBJ1-1; the D is unclear. Trimming cost V 7 bases and J 8 bases, with 14 bases left between them. Germline CDR1 reads SGHTA; CDR2 reads FQGNSA. The CDR3 totals 12 residues. This chain's CDR3 is CASIYRVAEAFF. CDR3 nucleotides: TGTGCCAGCATCTATAGGGTGGCCGAAGCTTTCTTT.

V is TRBV7-9 and J is TRBJ1-5; D is ambiguous. CDR1 is SEHNR, CDR2 FQNEAQ, per germline (reference sequence). The CDR3 is made up of 13 amino acids. Trimming removed 1 base from V and 5 bases from J, with 6 bases in between. This chain's CDR3 is CASSLGGDQPQHF. Here the CDR3 DNA reads TGTGCCAGCAGCTTAGGAGGCGATCAGCCCCAGCATTTT.

CDR3 sequence (DNA): TGTGCCAGCAGCTTAGATGGCAGGCAAGAGACCCAGTACTTC. Its protein product is CASSLDGRQETQYF. The J gene is TRBJ2-5, the V gene TRBV7-2; no firm D call. V dropped 1 base and J dropped 2 bases, with 8 bases sitting between them. Germline V lookup: CDR1 SGHTA, CDR2 FQGNSA. CDR3 size: 14 residues.

This clone was seen a few times. This chain uses TRBV29-1 with TRBJ1-2; TRBD1 matches 8 bases. J gave up 3 bases and V 2 bases, and 2 bases lay outside the gene matches. This CDR3 contains 13 residues. Germline CDR1 is SQVTM and CDR2 is ANQGSEA. The CDR3 region has the DNA TGCAGCGTTGAAAAGGGACAGGACTATGGCTACACCTTC. Protein: CSVEKGQDYGYTF.

The chain employs TRBV30 and TRBJ1-3; D is unclear. Trimming took off 2 bases at V and 1 base at J, with 6 bases between the two ends. The CDR3 length is 13 residues. Germline V lookup: CDR1 GTSNPN, CDR2 SVGIG (reference sequence). CDR3: CAWSHSSGNTIYF. The CDR3 bases are TGTGCCTGGAGTCATTCGTCTGGAAACACCATATATTTT.

V and J are TRBV28 and TRBJ2-1; D gene ambiguous. The germline gives CDR1 MDHEN, CDR2 SYDVKM. This CDR3 spans 14 amino acids. Trimming pared 7 bases from V and 5 bases from J, leaving 15 bases between. The CDR3 bases are TGTGCCAGCATAACGTCAGGAAACAACAATGAGCAGTTCTTC. Its protein product is CASITSGNNNEQFF. The variable domain in full, with the rest retrieved from reference TRBV28 and TRBJ2-1, is DVKVTQSSRYLVKRTGEKVFLECVQDMDHENMFWYRQDPGLGLRLIYFSYDVKMKEKGDIPEGYSVSREKKERFSLILESASTNQTSMYLCASITSGNNNEQFFGPGTRLTVL.

In its sample, this clone was seen a few times. This chain joins TRBV19 and TRBJ2-3, with 8 bases matching TRBD1. Germline V lookup: CDR1 LNHDA, CDR2 SQIVND (reference sequence). The CDR3 is 13 amino acids. The V and J ends lost 10 bases and 2 bases, in that order; junction bases with no gene match: 5. Here the CDR3 DNA reads TGTGCCACCAGGACAGGGCCCACAGATACGCAGTATTTT. It specifies CATRTGPTDTQYF.

The rearrangement links TRBV7-2 to TRBJ1-1, with D unresolved. The CDR3 extends over 13 amino acids. The germline V and J ends were trimmed by 1 base and 3 bases, with 6 bases remaining between them. From germline, CDR1 is SGHTA and CDR2 FQGNSA. The CDR3 is CASSLDAYTEAFF. In DNA, the CDR3 is TGTGCCAGCAGCTTAGATGCCTACACTGAAGCTTTCTTT.

The table lists this clone with a few counts. This chain links TRBV4-2 with TRBJ2-5, with 13 bases that match TRBD2. The ends lost 5 bases at V and 2 bases at J; junction bases unmatched: 5. Germline V gives CDR1 LGHNA, CDR2 YNFKEQ. CDR3 length: 16 residues. The CDR3 bases are TGTGCCAGCAGCAGGACTAGCGGGGGTGAGCAAGAGACCCAGTACTTC. This encodes CASSRTSGGEQETQYF.

As for this clone: Other DNA sequences in the same sample also yield this CDR3. V is TRBV5-1 and J is TRBJ2-6; D unresolved. V lost 3 bases and J 1 base, leaving 5 bases between the germline ends. CDR1 is SGHRS, CDR2 YFSETQ, per germline. This CDR3 is 14 amino acids long. In nucleotides, the CDR3 is TGCGCCAGCAGCTGGGGTTCTGGGGCCAACGTCCTGACTTTC. Encoded protein: CASSWGSGANVLTF.

V is TRBV29-1 and J is TRBJ2-1; 8 bases line up with TRBD1. The germline gives CDR1 SQVTM, CDR2 ANQGSEA. V dropped 7 bases and J dropped 2; count of bases not matched to a gene: 7. The length of the CDR3 is 14 residues. This CDR3 is CSAKTGATYNEQFF. The CDR3 bases are TGCAGCGCAAAGACAGGGGCAACCTACAATGAGCAGTTCTTC.

The chain carries TRBV6-5 and TRBJ1-2, with 8 bases lining up with TRBD1. Germline V CDR1 and CDR2: MNHEY, SVGAGI. The CDR3 is 15 amino acids. V lost 5 bases and J lost 6; bases outside the gene matches: 11. This CDR3 is CASSRAGGPSNGYTF. The CDR3 bases are TGTGCCAGCAGTAGGGCAGGGGGCCCATCAAATGGCTACACCTTC.

J is TRBJ2-7 and V is TRBV14, with TRBD1 matching over 7 bases. Losses at the gene ends were 3 bases for V and 6 bases for J; bases not matched to a gene: 17. Germline CDR1 is SGHDN and CDR2 is FVKESK. The CDR3 is 17 amino acids. CDR3 loop: CASSHLAWTGVGIEQYF. The CDR3 DNA follows: TGTGCCAGCAGCCATCTCGCCTGGACAGGCGTGGGAATCGAGCAGTACTTC.

The chain has TRBV5-4 and TRBJ2-5, with TRBD2 matching 16 bases. V lost 2 bases to trimming and J lost 5 bases; unmatched junction nucleotides: 9. The CDR3 has 18 residues. From germline, CDR1 is SGHNT and CDR2 YYREEE (reference sequence). The CDR3 DNA is TGTGCCAGCAGCTTCCCCGGGACTAGCGGGGGGGCCAGGGAGACCCAGTACTTC. Protein sequence: CASSFPGTSGGARETQYF. The variable domain in full, completed from reference TRBV5-4 and TRBJ2-5, reads ETGVTQSPTHLIKTRGQQVTLRCSSQSGHNTVSWYQQALGQGPQFIFQYYREEENGRGNFPPRFSGLQFPNYSSELNVNALELDDSALYLCASSFPGTSGGARETQYFGPGTRLLVL.

This chain uses TRBV29-1 with TRBJ2-5; no firm D call. This CDR3 has 13 residues. CDR1 SQVTM and CDR2 ANQGSEA come from the germline V gene. The germline V and J ends were trimmed by 4 bases and 9 bases, with 18 bases remaining between them. DNA of the CDR3: TGCAGCGTTGCCGAACTGACAAAAAGGGCCCAGTACTTC. This encodes CSVAELTKRAQYF. Together with reference TRBV29-1 and TRBJ2-5, the CDR3 gives the full variable domain: SAVISQKPSRDICQRGTSLTIQCQVDSQVTMMFWYRQQPGQSLTLIATANQGSEATYESGFVIDKFPISRPNLTFSTLTVSNMSPEDSSIYLCSVAELTKRAQYFGPGTRLLVL.

The chain has TRBV29-1 and TRBJ2-4; TRBD2 aligns across 7 bases. This CDR3 comprises 12 residues. CDR1 is SQVTM and CDR2 is ANQGSEA in the germline V gene. The J segment lost 8 bases and the V segment lost 4 bases, leaving 5 bases of the junction unmatched. CDR3 coding DNA: TGCAGCGTTGGGGGGGGATTAGACATTCAGTACTTC. It is translated as CSVGGGLDIQYF.

The rearrangement links TRBV28 to TRBJ1-6; 8 bases align to TRBD1. Trimming removed 7 bases from V and 9 bases from J; junction bases left unmatched: 8. CDR1 is MDHEN and CDR2 is SYDVKM in the germline V gene. This CDR3 contains 14 residues. In DNA, the CDR3 is TGTGCCAGCAAACGACAGGGGCGGCCTTCACCCCTCCACTTT. This codes for CASKRQGRPSPLHF.

The chain combines TRBV29-1 with TRBJ2-5; D unresolved. V lost 4 bases to trimming and J lost 1 base, with 16 bases between them. Germline CDR1 is SQVTM and CDR2 is ANQGSEA. The CDR3 runs 15 residues. The chain's CDR3 is CSVGRVVLIQETQYF. Written as DNA, the CDR3 is TGCAGCGTTGGTCGGGTGGTACTAATCCAAGAGACCCAGTACTTC. Combining the CDR3 with reference TRBV29-1 and TRBJ2-5 gives the whole variable domain SAVISQKPSRDICQRGTSLTIQCQVDSQVTMMFWYRQQPGQSLTLIATANQGSEATYESGFVIDKFPISRPNLTFSTLTVSNMSPEDSSIYLCSVGRVVLIQETQYFGPGTRLLVL.

The chain is built from TRBV28 and TRBJ1-2; D is uncertain. The CDR3 is made up of 14 amino acids. Germline lookup yields CDR1 MDHEN and CDR2 SYDVKM. Trimming stripped 2 bases from V and 2 bases from J, with 9 bases between. The CDR3, as DNA: TGTGCCAGCAGTTTAGTCCTCCGGAACTATGGCTACACCTTC. Residues: CASSLVLRNYGYTF.

The gene calls are TRBV30 and TRBJ1-1; D is unresolved. CDR1 and CDR2 (germline): GTSNPN, SVGIG (reference sequence). The CDR3 consists of 12 residues. V was trimmed by 4 bases and J by 6 bases, leaving 12 bases between them. CDR3 nucleotides: TGTGCCTGGACATCCGAGAGCCCTGAAGCTTTCTTT. Its translation is CAWTSESPEAFF.

This clone was picked up a small number of times. CDR3 in amino acids: CSVGRGNTIYF. In DNA, the CDR3 is TGCAGCGTTGGTCGGGGAAACACCATATATTTT. J is TRBJ1-3 and V is TRBV29-1, with D hard to call. In germline, CDR1 is SQVTM, CDR2 ANQGSEA. The CDR3 is 11 residues long. Trimming removed 4 bases at V and 4 bases at J, with 5 bases between.

This clone appeared a single time. J is TRBJ1-1 and V is TRBV30; D is unresolved. The CDR3 runs to 13 residues. Germline lookup yields CDR1 GTSNPN and CDR2 SVGIG (reference sequence). Trimming left V 0 bases short and J 3 bases short, with 8 bases between. CDR3 DNA sequence: TGTGCCTGGAGTGTACGACGGGACACTGAAGCTTTCTTT. Translating gives CAWSVRRDTEAFF.